The T cell receptor beta chain described here comes from a study of OX40 agonist ivuxolimab in advanced cancers. In terms of the full investigation: Ivuxolimab was an agonistic, fully human IgG2 monoclonal antibody directed against OX40 (CD134), a costimulatory receptor. Patients were allowed to have had prior anti-PD-1, anti-PD-L1 or anti-CTLA-4 therapy, and roughly two fifths of the dose-escalation patients had been treated with checkpoint inhibitors. The purpose of peripheral TCRbeta sequencing was to test whether ivuxolimab changed TCR sequence diversity and led to clonal T-cell expansion. The dose-escalation cohort was roughly 80% male with a mean age of roughly 60 years, ranging from roughly 20 to 85. Of the approximately 54 patients in dose escalation, about 20 had hepatocellular carcinoma, some 15 had melanoma, 9 had renal cell carcinoma and 9 had head and neck cancer. The paper reports the monotherapy dose-escalation portion (N = 52 patients) of the phase I ivuxolimab trial. Intravenous ivuxolimab was administered to patients every 2 weeks at six dose levels: 0.01, 0.1, 0.3, 1.5, 3 and 10 mg/kg. Partial responses were achieved by three dose-escalation patients, of whom one had hepatocellular carcinoma and two had cutaneous melanoma.

Taken from cysteine to phenylalanine, the CDR3 has 12 residues. Kept here is only the CDR3 DNA, which spans 36 bases and is read in frame from base 1. The CDR1 and CDR2 encoded by the germline V gene are SGHDT and YYEEEE. The junction carries 4 bases between V and J, which are trimmed by 0 bases and 4 bases respectively. Patients with a history of autoimmune disease or receiving systemic immunosuppression were excluded from the trial. Peripheral blood for TCR sequencing was collected from all dose cohorts at baseline, on cycle 4 day 1, and on cycle 7 day 1. Samples came from an open-label, multicenter, first-in-human phase I dose-escalation trial of ivuxolimab. Adults with locally advanced or metastatic melanoma, renal cell, hepatocellular, or head and neck squamous cell carcinoma were enrolled in the trial. Before TCR sequencing, CD4+ and CD8+ T cells were separately sorted from peripheral blood.

About this clone: No cognate antigen has been identified for it. The input lacks base qualities; no much larger clone sits a single base away.

For sequencing of the TCRbeta CDR3 region, genomic DNA was extracted from the sorted cells. The immunoSEQ Assay was used to sequence the TCRbeta CDR3 regions. This is the immuneACCESS table as TCRdb keeps it, with only in-frame sequences that have V and J called. A part of the clones is gone; compared with another copy, unresolved V genes explain less than half, and the rest is unexplained. This sample has approximately 66,000 clones in its table, and less than 85% of those were observed once. Of the sample, roughly 0.89% is held by the ten largest clones. Overall study outcomes, separate from this receptor: Low levels of normalized T-cell clonal expansion were also seen in some patients who did not respond. On average, CD8+ T cells showed more expanded clones than CD4+ T cells after ivuxolimab. In partial responders in the 0.1-3.0 mg/kg groups, normalized peripheral clonal expansion was found to be among the lowest, especially among CD8+ T cells. At doses of 0.1 to 3.0 mg/kg, clonal expansion of both CD4+ and CD8+ T cells in blood was seen between baseline and week 6. Antigen specificity was not determined for the clonally expanded peripheral T cells.

The sequence links TRBV5-6 to TRBJ1-2, with the D gene not clear enough to name. The clonotype comes from an adult with an advanced solid tumor such as melanoma, head and neck, liver or kidney cancer. The starting material was CD4+ or CD8+ T cells sorted from blood, obtained in a trial of the OX40 agonist ivuxolimab. The CDR3 region has the sequence CASSLDRYGYTF. The DNA sequence is as follows: TGTGCCAGCAGCTTGGACCGCTATGGCTACACCTTC. Where the CDR3 stops, the reference TRBV5-6 and TRBJ1-2 genes take over; the full variable domain is DAGVTQSPTHLIKTRGQQVTLRCSPKSGHDTVSWYQQALGQGPQFIFQYYEEEERQRGNFPDRFSGHQFPNYSSELNVNALLLGDSALYLCASSLDRYGYTFGSGTRLTVV.